The present entry profiles one T cell receptor (beta chain) with its context. It has no known antigen specificity. Base-call qualities are not available, and no considerably larger clone is one nucleotide away. TCRbeta CDR3 regions were amplified from genomic DNA using the immunoSEQ Assay, a bias-controlled multiplex PCR. The authors processed their data as follows. The number of nucleated cells in each sample was estimated by amplification of reference gene primers within the assay. To quantify the absolute abundance of each unique TCRbeta CDR3 rearrangement, sequence reads were collapsed and filtered. For each sample, productive Simpson clonality was calculated as the square root of Simpson's diversity index across productive rearrangements. TCRdb holds this immuneACCESS table with in-frame rearrangements only. Some clones are missing; in checked studies, unresolved V genes explain under half, and the rest has no known cause. That table gives V, J and clone size, and the DNA gave D and trimming. Counted in this sample were around 300,000 clones; roughly 90% of them appeared once. In total, the top ten clones hold approximately 4% of the sample.

This record comes from a study of blood T cell repertoires in COVID-19 (dated by TCRdb to about 2020). Context from the whole study: Samples from collaborators originated in the United States, Italy and Spain and spanned both the acute and convalescent phases of COVID-19. Samples were obtained from the ongoing ImmuneRACE study (first 160 participants) and from over 1,000 subjects provided by 6 global collaborators. The repertoires were made available in a free public database intended to serve as a resource for research on the immune response to SARS-CoV-2. Nearly every sample came with metadata listing a de-identified subject ID, COVID-19 status, age in years and sex. Where available, HLA class I and class II types were taken from metadata supplied by the sample provider and were not determined by assay-based typing. The dataset comprised deeply sampled blood TCRbeta repertoires from subjects exposed to, actively infected with, or recovered from COVID-19. The prospective study material was composed of cDNA or gDNA derived from T cells, B-cell-depleted T cells, or PBMCs. Study-wide findings and limitations: Clinical and demographic metadata were provided uncurated, with the amount varying by source and participant.

The collaborating institutions used their own protocols to collect whole blood in K2EDTA tubes. For TCRbeta analysis, collaborators shipped samples as frozen whole blood, isolated PBMCs, or DNA extracted from either of those sample types. CDR1 and CDR2 are read off the germline V gene as SGHTA and FQGNSA. Trimming costs V 2 bases and J 5 bases, and their ends lie 15 bases apart. From the cysteine up to the phenylalanine, the CDR3 has a length of 16 residues. Of the read, only the CDR3 DNA is kept; its 48 bases are in frame from base 1. This TCR derives from a woman in her forties or fifties with active or convalescent COVID-19. The sample was peripheral blood. This receptor chain uses TRBV7-2 and TRBJ2-2; D gene: possibly TRBD2, on 5 matching bases. The nucleotides read TGTGCCAGCAGCTTATCTCGGGGAGAGGTAACCGGGGAGCTGTTTTTT. Its product reads: CASSLSRGEVTGELFF. Reference TRBV7-2 and TRBJ2-2 proteins supply the regions before and after the CDR3; the full variable domain is: GAGVSQSPSNKVTEKGKDVELRCDPISGHTALYWYRQSLGQGLEFLIYFQGNSAPDKSGLPSDRFSAERTGGSVSTLTIQRTQQEDSAVYLCASSLSRGEVTGELFFGEGSRLTVL.